The clone carrying this TCR beta chain was counted once. The sample originates from a study of CD8 T cells in Susac syndrome. The authors reverse transcribed 0.5 to 1 ug RNA with random hexamers. An immunoSEQ multiplex PCR generated amplified TCR beta CDR3 products spanning 54 Vbeta and 13 Jbeta. TCRdb passed the immunoSEQ multiplex PCR reads through MiXCR, listing each CDR3 protein once. The table lists some 190,000 distinct CDR3 sequences, approximately 95% of them singletons, with roughly 0.096% in the top ten. Healthy donors served as age- and sex-matched controls. In contrast to the negatively isolated CD8+ and CD4+ T cells, TEMRA cells were FACS-enriched. This TCR came from a human donor in good health. Source material: CD4+ T cells from PBMCs.

The CDR3 loop reads CASSKEDSPETQYF. CDR3 in DNA: TGTGCCAGCAGCAAAGAGGACTCCCCAGAGACCCAGTACTTC. J is TRBJ2-5 and V is TRBV21-1; the table names TRBD2, a call not compared with the DNA. TRBV21-1 is annotated as a pseudogene. The CDR3 loop spans 14 amino acids.